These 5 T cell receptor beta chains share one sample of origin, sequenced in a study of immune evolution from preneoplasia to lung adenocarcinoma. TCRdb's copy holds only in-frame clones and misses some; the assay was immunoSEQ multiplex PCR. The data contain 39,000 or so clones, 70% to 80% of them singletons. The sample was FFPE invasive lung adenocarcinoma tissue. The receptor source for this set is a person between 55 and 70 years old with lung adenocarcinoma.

Written as DNA, the CDR3 is TGTGCCAGCGGGACGGCATCGGGGGGGAACAATGAGCAGTTCTTC. This sequence encodes CASGTASGGNNEQFF. The chain combines TRBV5-4 with TRBJ2-1; 8 nucleotides align to TRBD2. J gave up 5 bases and V 7 bases, and 11 bases lay outside the gene matches. CDR3 length: 15 amino acids. Germline assignment: CDR1 SGHNT and CDR2 YYREEE (reference sequence). Drawing the rest from reference TRBV5-4 and TRBJ2-1, the complete variable domain is ETGVTQSPTHLIKTRGQQVTLRCSSQSGHNTVSWYQQALGQGPQFIFQYYREEENGRGNFPPRFSGLQFPNYSSELNVNALELDDSALYLCASGTASGGNNEQFFGPGTRLTVL.

The CDR3 DNA is TGTGCCAGCAGCTTCCTATCGGGGACTTCGAACACCGGGGAGCTGTTTTTT. As protein: CASSFLSGTSNTGELFF. The V gene is TRBV7-8, the J gene TRBJ2-2, with TRBD2 as a possible D gene (6 bases). CDR3 length: 17 residues. V dropped 3 bases and J dropped 0 bases, with 14 bases sitting between them. Germline V gene lookup returns CDR1 SGHVS and CDR2 FQNEAQ.

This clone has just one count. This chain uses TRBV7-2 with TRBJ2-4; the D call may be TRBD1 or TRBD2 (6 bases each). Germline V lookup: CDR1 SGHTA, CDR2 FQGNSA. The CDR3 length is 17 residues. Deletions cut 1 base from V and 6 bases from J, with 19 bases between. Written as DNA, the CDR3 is TGTGCCAGCAGCTTAGTCGTTGGTTGGGGGGCGGGAAACATTCAGTACTTC. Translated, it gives CASSLVVGWGAGNIQYF.

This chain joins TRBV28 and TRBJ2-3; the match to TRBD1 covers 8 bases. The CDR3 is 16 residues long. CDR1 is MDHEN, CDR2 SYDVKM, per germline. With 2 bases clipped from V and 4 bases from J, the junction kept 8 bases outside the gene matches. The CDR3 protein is CASSLGLNRGADTQYF. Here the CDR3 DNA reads TGTGCCAGCAGTTTAGGTCTAAACAGGGGGGCAGATACGCAGTATTTT.

Here the CDR3 DNA reads TGTGCCAGCAGCGTAGGCGGCAGGGGCTACGAGCAGTACTTC. It yields the protein CASSVGGRGYEQYF. The V and J genes are TRBV9 and TRBJ2-7; a possible D gene is TRBD1 (6 bases). V lost 0 bases to trimming and J lost 3 bases, with 10 bases between them. Germline CDR1 and CDR2: SGDLS and YYNGEE. The CDR3 loop spans 14 amino acids. The entire variable domain, with the rest obtained from reference TRBV9 and TRBJ2-7, is as follows: DSGVTQTPKHLITATGQRVTLRCSPRSGDLSVYWYQQSLDQGLQFLIQYYNGEERAKGNILERFSAQQFPDLHSELNLSSLELGDSALYFCASSVGGRGYEQYFGPGTRLTVT.